This TCR beta chain was retrieved from a study of T cells in localized non-small cell lung cancer. Study conclusions and caveats: Maximal T cell clonality occurred in uninvolved adjacent lung, with tumor ranking below it. Longer overall survival was associated with a higher density of T cells in the blood.

A note on this clone: What it recognizes is unknown.

The trim removed 2 bases at V and 10 bases at J, leaving 6 bases unmatched. Germline CDR1 MDHEN, CDR2 SYDVKM. The length of the CDR3 is 14 residues. Profiling relied on immunoSEQ multiplex PCR, and the TCRdb table lists in-frame clones only, not all of them. The sample carries roughly 20,000 clones, 90% to 95% recorded once. V gene TRBV28 combines with J gene TRBJ1-1; 11 bases map to TRBD1. The source material was peripheral blood, sampled before any cancer treatment. The TCR originated in a woman aged 40-75 years with stage I lung adenocarcinoma. Written as DNA, the CDR3 is TGTGCCAGCAGTTTAGGCGGACAGGGGGCCTTAGCTTTCTTT. This codes for CASSLGGQGALAFF.